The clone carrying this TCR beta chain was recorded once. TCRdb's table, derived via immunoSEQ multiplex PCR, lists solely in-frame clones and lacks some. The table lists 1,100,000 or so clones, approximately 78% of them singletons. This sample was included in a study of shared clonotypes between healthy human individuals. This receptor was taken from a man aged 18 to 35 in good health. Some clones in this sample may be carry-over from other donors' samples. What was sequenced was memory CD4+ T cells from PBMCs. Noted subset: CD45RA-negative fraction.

CDR3 residues: CASSLLAGPNTGELFF. For the CDR3, the DNA is TGCGCCAGCAGCCTGCTGGCGGGGCCCAACACCGGGGAGCTGTTTTTT. The V and J genes are TRBV4-3 and TRBJ2-2; a weak D match, TRBD2 (6 bases). The CDR3 is made up of 16 amino acids. Trimming removed 4 bases from V and 2 bases from J, with 14 bases in between. Germline lookup yields CDR1 LGHNA and CDR2 YSLEER.